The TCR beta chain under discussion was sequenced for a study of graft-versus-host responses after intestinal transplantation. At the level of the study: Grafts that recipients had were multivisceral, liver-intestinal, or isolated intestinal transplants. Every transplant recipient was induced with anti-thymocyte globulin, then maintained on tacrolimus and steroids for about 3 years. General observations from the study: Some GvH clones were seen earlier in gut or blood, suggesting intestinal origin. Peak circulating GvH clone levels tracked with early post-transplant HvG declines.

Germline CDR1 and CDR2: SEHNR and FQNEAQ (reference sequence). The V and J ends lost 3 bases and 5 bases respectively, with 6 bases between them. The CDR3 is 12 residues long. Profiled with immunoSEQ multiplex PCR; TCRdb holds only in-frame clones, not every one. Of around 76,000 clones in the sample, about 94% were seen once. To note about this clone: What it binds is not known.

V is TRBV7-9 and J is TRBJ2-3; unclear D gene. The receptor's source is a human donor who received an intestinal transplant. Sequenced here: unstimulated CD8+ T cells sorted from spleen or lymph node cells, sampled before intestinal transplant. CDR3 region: CASSFGLDTQYF. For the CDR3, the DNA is TGTGCCAGCAGCTTTGGGTTAGATACGCAGTATTTT.